The clone carrying this T cell receptor (delta chain) is large in the sample. The same CDR3 arises from other DNA sequences in this sample as well. This CDR3 region has 23 residues. Germline V gene sequence: CDR1 GEAIGNYY, CDR2 EKD. With 0 bases clipped from V and 0 bases from J, the junction kept 18 bases outside the gene matches. The data originate from a study of gamma-delta T cells after stem cell transplantation. TCRdb re-analyzed the RT-PCR reads via CATT. This sample has around 10,000 delta-chain clones; about 1.2% occur once, and the top ten carry 10%. Sequenced input: gamma-delta T cells. V usage is TRDV2 and J usage is TRDJ3, with 8 bases lining up with TRDD3. The sequence was collected from a human donor. It is not recorded whose cells these are; they may come from a transplant donor. This chain's CDR3 is CACDTVNLPLGGLSSWDTRQMFF. CDR3 coding DNA: TGTGCCTGTGACACCGTAAACTTGCCACTGGGGGGACTTAGCTCCTGGGACACCCGACAGATGTTTTTC.